This T cell receptor beta chain stems from a study of regulatory T cells in long-lasting Graves disease. Regarding the study as a whole: It was in persistent disease that TRBV28, TRBJ1-2 and TRBJ2-5 were favored.

CDR1 is SNHLY and CDR2 is FYNNEI in the germline V gene. V trimming: 3 bases; J trimming: 5 bases; junction bases outside the gene matches: 2. The CDR3 has 13 residues. TCR beta libraries were built with iRepertoire HTBI primers and Arm-PCR of CDR3 regions. TCRdb re-derived calls from the multiplex PCR reads in MiXCR, one entry per CDR3 protein. The table lists some 370,000 distinct CDR3 sequences, about 10% of them singletons, with under 20% in the top ten. Time point meaning: newly diagnosed GD, antithyroid drugs for less than 3 months. Following extraction of RNA from PBMCs, that RNA was used to make the TCR library. This clonotype was counted at least ten times. The antigen is unknown. This sample also belongs to another study, concerning T cells in Graves' hyperthyroidism and ophthalmopathy. That source adds: Most expanded thyroid clonotypes above 0.001 also appeared in blood.

This chain links TRBV2 with TRBJ2-7, with 9 bases matching TRBD2. Source: peripheral blood mononuclear cells (PBMCs), taken at new diagnosis, from a patient treated with antithyroid drugs. The sequence came from a woman younger than 35 with Graves disease. For the CDR3, the DNA is TGTGCCAGCAGTGAGCGGGAGGGCCACGAGCAGTACTTC. It encodes CASSEREGHEQYF.